This entry lists 9 T cell receptor beta chains sequenced from one sample in a study of blood T cells in healthy people across ages. Next came a second PCR, run for about 7 to 11 cycles, which used a sample-barcoded 5' primer along with a J-beta primer mix. TCRdb independently ran MiXCR on the 5' RACE reads; one entry per CDR3 protein. Among hundreds of thousands of distinct CDR3 sequences listed, 40% to 45% were seen once. Sequenced: blood. Source of these receptors: an older man in good health.

This rearrangement joins TRBV29-1 to TRBJ2-5, with a tentative D call TRBD1 (5 bases). V was shortened by 7 bases and J by 5 bases, with 23 bases between the two germline ends. There are 15 residues in the CDR3. Germline CDR1 SQVTM, CDR2 ANQGSEA. Here the CDR3 reads CSADTGLAGMETQYF. As DNA, the CDR3 is TGCAGCGCCGATACAGGCCTCGCAGGGATGGAGACCCAGTACTTC.

The chain has TRBV24-1 and TRBJ2-3, with D tentatively TRBD2 (6 bases). Germline V gene data show CDR1 as KGHDR and CDR2 as SFDVKD. The V and J ends lost 8 bases and 1 base respectively, with 15 bases between them. The CDR3 has 15 amino acids. CDR3 sequence (DNA): TGTGCCACCAACCTGGGGGGTACTGGCACAGATACGCAGTATTTT. Protein: CATNLGGTGTDTQYF.

Regarding this clonotype: A much larger clone lies a single base off, so this may be a read error. This chain uses TRBV20-1 with TRBJ2-1; possibly TRBD2 for D (5 bases). TRBJ2-7 explains the end of the DNA better; the J call may be wrong. Germline values: CDR1 DFQATT, CDR2 SNEGSKA (reference sequence). CDR3 size: 15 residues. The CDR3 loop reads CSARRADPSYNEQYF. DNA of the CDR3: TGCAGTGCTAGACGAGCGGACCCCTCCTACAATGAGCAGTACTTC.

This clonotype was counted only a few times. As DNA, the CDR3 is TGCAGTGCTGCATTGGTGGAGCAGTACTTC. Its translation: CSAALVEQYF. The rearrangement joins TRBV20-1 to TRBJ2-4; D uncertain. The V end was cut by 5 bases, the J end by 13 bases, with 12 bases between. CDR1 DFQATT and CDR2 SNEGSKA come from the germline V gene (reference sequence). The CDR3 sequence is 10 residues long.

Only a few counts were recorded for this clonotype. The chain recombines TRBV20-1 with TRBJ2-3, with 8 positions matching TRBD1. Trimming at V came to 6 bases and at J to 3 bases, leaving 14 bases not matched to a gene. Looked up from germline, CDR1 is DFQATT and CDR2 is SNEGSKA (reference sequence). The CDR3 has 16 residues. The CDR3 reads CSAPTTGTGFTDTQYF. In nucleotides, the CDR3 is TGCAGTGCCCCAACCACCGGGACAGGCTTTACAGATACGCAGTATTTT.

The rearrangement joins TRBV7-9 to TRBJ2-1; the D gene is possibly TRBD1 (5 bases). Germline V gene lookup returns CDR1 SEHNR and CDR2 FQNEAQ (reference sequence). This CDR3 region has 12 residues. V was pared by 4 bases and J by 9 bases, with 10 bases between. The CDR3 DNA follows: TGTGCCAGCAGCTCAGGGAAAGGTGAGCAGTTCTTC. Translated, it gives CASSSGKGEQFF.

The chain employs TRBV24-1 and TRBJ2-1; 10 bases line up with TRBD2. Germline V CDR1 and CDR2: KGHDR, SFDVKD. The CDR3 sequence is 16 residues long. With V trimmed by 1 base and J by 8 bases, 7 bases remained unmatched. CDR3 coding DNA: TGTGCCACCAGTGATTTCAAGCGGGAGGGCCTAGATGAGCAGTTCTTC. It encodes CATSDFKREGLDEQFF.

The chain joins TRBV29-1 to TRBJ1-3; D is unclear. The V end was cut by 6 bases, the J end by 0 bases, with 9 bases between. Germline CDR1 and CDR2: SQVTM and ANQGSEA. The CDR3 spans 13 residues. Here the CDR3 DNA reads TGCAGCGTCCAGAAGGACTCTGGAAACACCATATATTTT. Translation: CSVQKDSGNTIYF.

The J gene is TRBJ2-7, the V gene TRBV6-1; no clear D. The CDR3 is made up of 14 amino acids. The germline V and J ends were trimmed by 2 bases and 0 bases, with 8 bases remaining between them. Germline values: CDR1 MNHNS, CDR2 SASEGT. This CDR3 reads CASSEMADSYEQYF. The CDR3 DNA is TGTGCCAGCAGTGAAATGGCAGACTCCTACGAGCAGTACTTC.